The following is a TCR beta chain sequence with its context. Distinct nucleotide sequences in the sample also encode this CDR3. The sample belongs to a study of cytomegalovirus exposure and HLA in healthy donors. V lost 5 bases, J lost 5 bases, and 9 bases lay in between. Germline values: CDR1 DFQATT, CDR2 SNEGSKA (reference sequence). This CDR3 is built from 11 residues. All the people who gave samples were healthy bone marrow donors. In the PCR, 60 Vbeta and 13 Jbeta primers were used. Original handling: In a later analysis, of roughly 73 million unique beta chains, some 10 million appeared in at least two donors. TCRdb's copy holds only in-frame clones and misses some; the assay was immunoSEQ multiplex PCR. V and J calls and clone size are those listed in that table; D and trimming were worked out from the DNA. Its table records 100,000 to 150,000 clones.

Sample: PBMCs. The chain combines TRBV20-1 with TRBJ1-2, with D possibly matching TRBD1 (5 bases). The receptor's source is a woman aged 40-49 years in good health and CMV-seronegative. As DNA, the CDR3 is TGCAGTGCTCTGGGGGGGTATGGCTACACCTTC. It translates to CSALGGYGYTF.